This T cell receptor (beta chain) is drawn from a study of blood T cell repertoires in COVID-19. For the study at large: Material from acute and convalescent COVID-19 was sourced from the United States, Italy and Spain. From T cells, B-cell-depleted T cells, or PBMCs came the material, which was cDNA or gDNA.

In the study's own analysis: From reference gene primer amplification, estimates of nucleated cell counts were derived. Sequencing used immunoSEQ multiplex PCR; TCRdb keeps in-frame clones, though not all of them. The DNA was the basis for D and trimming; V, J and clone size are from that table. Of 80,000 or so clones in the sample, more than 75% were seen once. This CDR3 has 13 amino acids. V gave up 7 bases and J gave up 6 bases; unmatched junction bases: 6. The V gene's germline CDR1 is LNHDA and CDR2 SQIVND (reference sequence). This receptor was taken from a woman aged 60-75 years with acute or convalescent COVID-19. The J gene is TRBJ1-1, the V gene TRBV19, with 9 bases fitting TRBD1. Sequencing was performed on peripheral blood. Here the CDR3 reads CASTGQGWAEAFF. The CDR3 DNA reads TGTGCCAGTACGGGACAGGGCTGGGCTGAAGCTTTCTTT.